This TCR beta chain came from a study of long-term antiretroviral therapy in people with HIV. The assay, immunoSEQ v3.0, was run at survey level. The assay was immunoSEQ multiplex PCR, and TCRdb's table has in-frame clones only and misses some. The repertoire has about 15,000 clones, about 91% of them found once; the top ten carry 14% to 15%. V was pared by 1 base and J by 6 bases, with 12 bases between. The length of the CDR3 is 14 residues. Per the germline V gene, CDR1 is SEHNR and CDR2 is FQNEAQ (reference sequence). The sequence was collected from a woman aged 25 to 39 with HIV. The chain has TRBV7-9 and TRBJ1-1; unclear D gene. The sample was unsorted PBMCs, taken around 2.3 years before starting antiretroviral therapy. As DNA, the CDR3 is TGTGCCAGCAGCTTAGGGAGTTCGATCTCTGAAGCTTTCTTT. This gives the protein CASSLGSSISEAFF.